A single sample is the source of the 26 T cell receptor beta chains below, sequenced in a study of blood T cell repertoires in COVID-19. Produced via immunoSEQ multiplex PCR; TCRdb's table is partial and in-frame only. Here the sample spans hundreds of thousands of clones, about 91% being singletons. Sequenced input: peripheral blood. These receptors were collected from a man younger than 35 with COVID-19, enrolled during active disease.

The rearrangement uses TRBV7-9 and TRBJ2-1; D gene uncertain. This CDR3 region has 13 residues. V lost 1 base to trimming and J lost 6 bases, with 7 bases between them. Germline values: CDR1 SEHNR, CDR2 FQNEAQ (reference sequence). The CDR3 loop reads CASSLVRSNEQFF. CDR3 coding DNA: TGTGCCAGCAGCTTAGTCCGGTCCAATGAGCAGTTCTTC.

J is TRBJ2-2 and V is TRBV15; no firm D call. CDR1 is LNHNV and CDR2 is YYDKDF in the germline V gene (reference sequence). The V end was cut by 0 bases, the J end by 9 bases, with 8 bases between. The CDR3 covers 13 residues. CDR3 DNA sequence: TGTGCCACCAGCAGAGATTTCAGGAGGGAGCTGTTTTTT. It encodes CATSRDFRRELFF. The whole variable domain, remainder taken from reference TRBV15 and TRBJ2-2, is DAMVIQNPRYQVTQFGKPVTLSCSQTLNHNVMYWYQQKSSQAPKLLFHYYDKDFNNEADTPDNFQSRRPNTSFCFLDIRSPGLGDTAMYLCATSRDFRRELFFGEGSRLTVL.

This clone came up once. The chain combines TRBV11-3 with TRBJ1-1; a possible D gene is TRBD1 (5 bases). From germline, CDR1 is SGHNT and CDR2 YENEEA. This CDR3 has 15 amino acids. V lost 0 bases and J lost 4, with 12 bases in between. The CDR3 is CASSLDPWGVTEAFF. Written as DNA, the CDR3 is TGTGCCAGCAGCTTAGACCCATGGGGGGTCACTGAAGCTTTCTTT.

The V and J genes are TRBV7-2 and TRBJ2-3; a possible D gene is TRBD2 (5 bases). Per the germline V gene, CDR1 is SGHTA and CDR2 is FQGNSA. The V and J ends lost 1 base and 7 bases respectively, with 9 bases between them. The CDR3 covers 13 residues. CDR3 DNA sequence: TGTGCCAGCAGCTTAGTAACCGGGAATACGCAGTATTTT. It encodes CASSLVTGNTQYF.

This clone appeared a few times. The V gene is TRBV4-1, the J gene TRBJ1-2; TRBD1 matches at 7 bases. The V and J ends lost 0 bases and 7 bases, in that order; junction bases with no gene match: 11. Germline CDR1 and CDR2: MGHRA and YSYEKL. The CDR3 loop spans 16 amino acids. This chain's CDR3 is CASSQDRDSSRRGYTF. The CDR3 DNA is TGCGCCAGCAGCCAAGATCGGGACAGCAGCCGCCGTGGCTACACCTTC.

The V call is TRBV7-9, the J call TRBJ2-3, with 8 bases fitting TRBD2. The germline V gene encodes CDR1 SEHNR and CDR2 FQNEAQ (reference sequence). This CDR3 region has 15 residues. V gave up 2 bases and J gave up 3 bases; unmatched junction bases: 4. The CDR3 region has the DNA TGTGCCAGCAGCTTAATGGCGGGGGGAACAGATACGCAGTATTTT. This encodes CASSLMAGGTDTQYF.

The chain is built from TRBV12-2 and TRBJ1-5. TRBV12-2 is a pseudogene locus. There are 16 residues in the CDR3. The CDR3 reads CASRPETSGGIQPQHF. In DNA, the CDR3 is TGTGCAAGTCGGCCTGAGACCTCCGGGGGGATACAGCCCCAGCATTTT.

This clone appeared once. CDR3 nucleotide sequence: TGTGCCAGCAGCTTAGAGGGTAGCTGGATGTTCTACGAGCAGTACTTC. It translates to CASSLEGSWMFYEQYF. The gene calls are TRBV11-2 and TRBJ2-7; D gene ambiguous. The CDR3 is made up of 16 amino acids. Germline-derived CDR1 and CDR2 are SGHAT and FQNNGV. Trimming stripped 0 bases from V and 3 bases from J, with 15 bases between.

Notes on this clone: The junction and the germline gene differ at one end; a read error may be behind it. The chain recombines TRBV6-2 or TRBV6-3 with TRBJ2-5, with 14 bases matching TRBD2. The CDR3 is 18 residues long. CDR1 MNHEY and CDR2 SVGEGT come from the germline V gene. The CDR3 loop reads CASSYYRLAGGPVETQYF. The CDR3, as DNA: TGTGCCAGCAGCTACTATCGACTAGCGGGGGGGCCGGTAGAGACCCAGTACTTC.

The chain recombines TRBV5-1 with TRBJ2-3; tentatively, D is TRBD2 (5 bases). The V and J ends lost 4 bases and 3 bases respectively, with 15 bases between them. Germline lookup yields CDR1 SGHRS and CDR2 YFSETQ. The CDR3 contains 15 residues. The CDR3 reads CASSTADTSTDTQYF. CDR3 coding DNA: TGCGCCAGCAGCACCGCGGATACTAGTACAGATACGCAGTATTTT.

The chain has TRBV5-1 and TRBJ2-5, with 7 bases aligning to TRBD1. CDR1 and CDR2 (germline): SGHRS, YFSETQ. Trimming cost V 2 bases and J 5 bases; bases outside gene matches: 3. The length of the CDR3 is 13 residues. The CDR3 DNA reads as TGCGCCAGCAGCTTCGACAGGGAGGAGACCCAGTACTTC. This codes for CASSFDREETQYF.

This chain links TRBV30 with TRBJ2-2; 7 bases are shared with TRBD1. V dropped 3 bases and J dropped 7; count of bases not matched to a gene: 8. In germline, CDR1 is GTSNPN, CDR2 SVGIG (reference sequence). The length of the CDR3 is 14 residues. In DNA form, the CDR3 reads TGTGCCTGGAGATCGACAGGGAGAGTCGGGGAGCTGTTTTTT. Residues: CAWRSTGRVGELFF.

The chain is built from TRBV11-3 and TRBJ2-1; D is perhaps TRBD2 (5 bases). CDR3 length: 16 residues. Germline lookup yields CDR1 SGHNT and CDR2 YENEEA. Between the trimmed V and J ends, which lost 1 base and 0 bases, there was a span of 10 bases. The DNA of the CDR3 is TGTGCCAGCAGCTTAGGGAGGCCGAGCTCCTACAATGAGCAGTTCTTC. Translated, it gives CASSLGRPSSYNEQFF. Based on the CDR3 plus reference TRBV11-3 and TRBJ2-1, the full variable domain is EAGVVQSPRYKIIEKKQPVAFWCNPISGHNTLYWYLQNLGQGPELLIRYENEEAVDDSQLPKDRFSAERLKGVDSTLKIQPAELGDSAVYLCASSLGRPSSYNEQFFGPGTRLTVL.

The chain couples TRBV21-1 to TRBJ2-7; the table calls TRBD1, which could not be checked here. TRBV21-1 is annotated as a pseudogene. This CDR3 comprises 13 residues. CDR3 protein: CASMRGGRYEQYF. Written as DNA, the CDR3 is TGTGCCAGCATGAGAGGGGGCAGATACGAGCAGTACTTC.

For the CDR3, the DNA is TGTGCCACCAGCTGGGGGGACAGTCCCCCTCGAGATACGCAGTATTTT. Translated, it gives CATSWGDSPPRDTQYF. V gene TRBV15 combines with J gene TRBJ2-3; TRBD1 might be the D (7 bases). The CDR3 runs to 16 residues. V was shortened by 5 bases and J by 5 bases, with 20 bases between the two germline ends. Germline V gene data show CDR1 as LNHNV and CDR2 as YYDKDF (reference sequence).

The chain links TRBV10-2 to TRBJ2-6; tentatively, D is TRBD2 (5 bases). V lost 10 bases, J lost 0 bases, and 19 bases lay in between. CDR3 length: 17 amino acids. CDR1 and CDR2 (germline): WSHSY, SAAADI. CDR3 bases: TGCGCCACCCAAGGCGGGCAGGTTCTCTCTGGGGCCAACGTCCTGACTTTC. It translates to CATQGGQVLSGANVLTF.

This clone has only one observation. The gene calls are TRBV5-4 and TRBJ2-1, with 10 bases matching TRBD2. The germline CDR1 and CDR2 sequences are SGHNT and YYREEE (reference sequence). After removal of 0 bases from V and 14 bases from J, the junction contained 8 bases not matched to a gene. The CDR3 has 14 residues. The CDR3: CASSLVTSGTGEFF. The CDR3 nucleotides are TGTGCCAGCAGCTTGGTTACTAGCGGGACCGGAGAGTTCTTC.

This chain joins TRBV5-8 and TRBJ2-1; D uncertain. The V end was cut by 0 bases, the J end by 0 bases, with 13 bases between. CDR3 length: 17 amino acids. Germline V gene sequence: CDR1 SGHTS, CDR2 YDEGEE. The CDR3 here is CASSLGGVRSSYNEQFF. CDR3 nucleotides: TGTGCCAGCAGCTTGGGAGGCGTGCGGAGCTCCTACAATGAGCAGTTCTTC.

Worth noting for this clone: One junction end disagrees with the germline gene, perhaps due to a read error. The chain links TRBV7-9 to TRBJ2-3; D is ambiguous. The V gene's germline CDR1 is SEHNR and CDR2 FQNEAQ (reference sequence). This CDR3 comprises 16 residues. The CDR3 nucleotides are TGTGCCAGCAGCTTAGTTCCGGTGATAAGCACTGATACGCAGTATTTT. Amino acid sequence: CASSLVPVISTDTQYF.

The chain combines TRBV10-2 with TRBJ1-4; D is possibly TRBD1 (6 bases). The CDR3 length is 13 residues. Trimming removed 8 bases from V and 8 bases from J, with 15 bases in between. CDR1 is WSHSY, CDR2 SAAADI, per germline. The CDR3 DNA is TGCGCCAGCCGTATGAGGGGGAAGGAAAAACTGTTTTTT. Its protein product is CASRMRGKEKLFF.

In DNA form, the CDR3 reads TGTGCCAGTAGTATAGGTGGGATTACAGGGAGAGGGGCCTATGGCTACACCTTC. Residues: CASSIGGITGRGAYGYTF. The rearrangement links TRBV19 to TRBJ1-2; D may be TRBD1 (6 bases). The CDR3 loop spans 18 amino acids. The V and J ends lost 1 base and 4 bases respectively, with 22 bases between them. Germline V gene data show CDR1 as LNHDA and CDR2 as SQIVND (reference sequence).

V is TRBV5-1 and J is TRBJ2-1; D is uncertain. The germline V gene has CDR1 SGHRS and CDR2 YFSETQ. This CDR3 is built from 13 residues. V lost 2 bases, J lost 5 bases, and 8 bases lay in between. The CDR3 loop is CASSFTSDNEQFF. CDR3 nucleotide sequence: TGCGCCAGCAGCTTTACTTCGGACAATGAGCAGTTCTTC.

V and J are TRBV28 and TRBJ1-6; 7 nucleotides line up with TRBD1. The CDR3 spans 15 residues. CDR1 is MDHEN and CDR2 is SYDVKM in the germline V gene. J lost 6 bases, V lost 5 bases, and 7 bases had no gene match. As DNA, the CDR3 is TGTGCCAGCAGTACACCAACAGGGGTTAATTCACCCCTCCACTTT. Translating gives CASSTPTGVNSPLHF.

As DNA, the CDR3 is TGCGCCAGCAGCTTGGAGCCCCGACGTCCCCGGGGGTCGAACACTGAAGCTTTCTTT. Translating it yields CASSLEPRRPRGSNTEAFF. This rearrangement joins TRBV5-1 to TRBJ1-1; possible D gene TRBD1, 5 bases. This CDR3 has 19 amino acids. CDR1 is SGHRS and CDR2 is YFSETQ in the germline V gene. V dropped 0 bases and J dropped 1 base, with 22 bases sitting between them. The full variable domain, completed using reference TRBV5-1 and TRBJ1-1, is KAGVTQTPRYLIKTRGQQVTLSCSPISGHRSVSWYQQTPGQGLQFLFEYFSETQRNKGNFPGRFSGRQFSNSRSEMNVSTLELGDSALYLCASSLEPRRPRGSNTEAFFGQGTRLTVV.

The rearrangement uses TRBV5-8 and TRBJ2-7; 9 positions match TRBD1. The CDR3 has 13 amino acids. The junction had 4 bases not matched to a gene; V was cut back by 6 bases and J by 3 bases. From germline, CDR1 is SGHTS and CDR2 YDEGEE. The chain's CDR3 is CASNAGQGYEQYF. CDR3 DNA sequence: TGTGCCAGCAACGCGGGACAGGGCTACGAGCAGTACTTC.

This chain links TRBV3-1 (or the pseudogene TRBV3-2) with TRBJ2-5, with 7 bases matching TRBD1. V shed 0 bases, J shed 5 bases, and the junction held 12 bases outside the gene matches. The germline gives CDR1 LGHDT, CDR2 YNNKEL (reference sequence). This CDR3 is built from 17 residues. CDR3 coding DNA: TGTGCCAGCAGCCAAGATAAAGGGACAGTATTGGGGGAGACCCAGTACTTC. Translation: CASSQDKGTVLGETQYF.